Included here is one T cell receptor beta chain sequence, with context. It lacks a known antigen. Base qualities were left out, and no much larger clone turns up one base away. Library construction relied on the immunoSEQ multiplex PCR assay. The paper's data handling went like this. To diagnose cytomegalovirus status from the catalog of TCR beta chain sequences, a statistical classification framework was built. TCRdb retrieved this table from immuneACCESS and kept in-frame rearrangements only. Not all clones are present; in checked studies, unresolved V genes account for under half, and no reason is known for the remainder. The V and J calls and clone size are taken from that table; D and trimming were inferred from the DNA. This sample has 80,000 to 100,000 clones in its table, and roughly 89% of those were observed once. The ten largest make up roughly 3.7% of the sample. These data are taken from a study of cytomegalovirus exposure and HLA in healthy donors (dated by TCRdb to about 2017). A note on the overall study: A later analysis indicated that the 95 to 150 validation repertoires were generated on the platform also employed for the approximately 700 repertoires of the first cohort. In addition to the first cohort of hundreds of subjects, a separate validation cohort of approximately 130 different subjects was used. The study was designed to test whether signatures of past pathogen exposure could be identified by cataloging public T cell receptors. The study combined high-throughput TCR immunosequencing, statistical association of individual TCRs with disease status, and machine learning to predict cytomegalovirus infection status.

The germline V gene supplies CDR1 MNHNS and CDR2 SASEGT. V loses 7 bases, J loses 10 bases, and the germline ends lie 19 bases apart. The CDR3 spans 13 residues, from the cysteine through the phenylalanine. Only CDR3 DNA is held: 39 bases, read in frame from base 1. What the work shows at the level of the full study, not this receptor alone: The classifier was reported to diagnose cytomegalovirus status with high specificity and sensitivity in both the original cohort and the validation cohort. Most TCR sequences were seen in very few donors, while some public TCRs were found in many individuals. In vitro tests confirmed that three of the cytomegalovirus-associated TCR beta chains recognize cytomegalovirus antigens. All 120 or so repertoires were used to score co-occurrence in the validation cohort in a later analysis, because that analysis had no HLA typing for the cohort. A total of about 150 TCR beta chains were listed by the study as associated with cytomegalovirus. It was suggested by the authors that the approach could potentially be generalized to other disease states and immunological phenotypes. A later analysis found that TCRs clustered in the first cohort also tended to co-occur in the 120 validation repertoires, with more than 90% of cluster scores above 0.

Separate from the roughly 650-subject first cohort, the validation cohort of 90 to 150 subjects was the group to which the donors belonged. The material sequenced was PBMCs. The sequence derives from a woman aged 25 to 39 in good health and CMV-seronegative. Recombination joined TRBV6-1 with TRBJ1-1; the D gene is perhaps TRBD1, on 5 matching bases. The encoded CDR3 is CASMGPWGSGAFF. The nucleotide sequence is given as TGTGCCAGCATGGGCCCCTGGGGCAGTGGAGCTTTCTTT.